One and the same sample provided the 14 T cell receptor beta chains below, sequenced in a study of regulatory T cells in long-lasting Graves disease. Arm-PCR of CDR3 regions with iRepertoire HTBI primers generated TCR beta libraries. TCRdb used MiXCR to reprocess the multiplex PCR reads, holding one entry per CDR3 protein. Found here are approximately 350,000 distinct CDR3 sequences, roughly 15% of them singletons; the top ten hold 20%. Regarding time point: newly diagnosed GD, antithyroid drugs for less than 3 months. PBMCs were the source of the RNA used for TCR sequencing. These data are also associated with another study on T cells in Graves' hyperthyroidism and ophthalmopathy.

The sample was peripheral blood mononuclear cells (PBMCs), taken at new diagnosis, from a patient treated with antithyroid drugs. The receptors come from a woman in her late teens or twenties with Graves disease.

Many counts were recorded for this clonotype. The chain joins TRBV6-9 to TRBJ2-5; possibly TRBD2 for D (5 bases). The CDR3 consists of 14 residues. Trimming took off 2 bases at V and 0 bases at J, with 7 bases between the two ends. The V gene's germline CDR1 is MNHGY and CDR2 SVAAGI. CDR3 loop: CASSYSGNQETQYF. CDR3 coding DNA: TGTGCCAGCAGTTATAGCGGAAACCAAGAGACCCAGTACTTC.

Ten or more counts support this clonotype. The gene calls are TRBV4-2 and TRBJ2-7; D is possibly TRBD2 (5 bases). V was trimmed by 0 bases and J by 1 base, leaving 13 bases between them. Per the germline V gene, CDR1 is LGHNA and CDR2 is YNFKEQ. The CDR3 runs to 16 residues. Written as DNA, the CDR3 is TGTGCCAGCAGCCAAGATTTGGGAGTCGCGTCCTACGAGCAGTACTTC. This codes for CASSQDLGVASYEQYF.

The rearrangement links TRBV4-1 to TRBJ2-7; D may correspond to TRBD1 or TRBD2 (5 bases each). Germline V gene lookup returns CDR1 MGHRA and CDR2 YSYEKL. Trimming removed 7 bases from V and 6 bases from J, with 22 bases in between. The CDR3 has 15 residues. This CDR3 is CASTTSGMQGLEQYF. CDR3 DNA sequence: TGCGCCAGCACCACGTCGGGGATGCAGGGTCTCGAGCAGTACTTC.

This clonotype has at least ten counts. The DNA for the CDR3 is TGTGCCAGCAGCCCAGGGACCCGCGGTGAGCAGTTCTTC. The encoded protein is CASSPGTRGEQFF. The J gene is TRBJ2-1, the V gene TRBV7-8; D might be TRBD1 or TRBD2, each matching 5 bases. Germline lookup yields CDR1 SGHVS and CDR2 FQNEAQ. The CDR3 sequence is 13 residues long. V dropped 5 bases and J dropped 9 bases, with 14 bases sitting between them. Filled out from reference TRBV7-8 and TRBJ2-1, the complete variable domain reads GAGVSQSPRYKVAKRGQDVALRCDPISGHVSLFWYQQALGQGPEFLTYFQNEAQLDKSGLPSDRFFAERPEGSVSTLKIQRTQQEDSAVYLCASSPGTRGEQFFGPGTRLTVL.

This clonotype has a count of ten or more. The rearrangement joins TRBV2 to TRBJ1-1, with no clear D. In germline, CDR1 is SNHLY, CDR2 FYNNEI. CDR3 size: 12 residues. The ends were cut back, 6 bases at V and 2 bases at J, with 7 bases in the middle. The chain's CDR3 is CASRVDNTEAFF. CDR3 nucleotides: TGTGCCAGCAGGGTGGACAACACTGAAGCTTTCTTT.

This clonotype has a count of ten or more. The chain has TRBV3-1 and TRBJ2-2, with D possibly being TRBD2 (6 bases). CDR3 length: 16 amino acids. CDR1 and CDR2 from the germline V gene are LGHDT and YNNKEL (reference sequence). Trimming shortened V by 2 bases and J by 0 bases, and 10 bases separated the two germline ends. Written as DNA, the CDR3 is TGTGCCAGCAGCCAATATACGGGGGCGAACACCGGGGAGCTGTTTTTT. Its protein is CASSQYTGANTGELFF. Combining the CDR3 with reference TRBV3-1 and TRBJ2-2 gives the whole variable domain DTAVSQTPKYLVTQMGNDKSIKCEQNLGHDTMYWYKQDSKKFLKIMFSYNNKELIINETVPNRFSPKSPDKAHLNLHINSLELGDSAVYFCASSQYTGANTGELFFGEGSRLTVL.

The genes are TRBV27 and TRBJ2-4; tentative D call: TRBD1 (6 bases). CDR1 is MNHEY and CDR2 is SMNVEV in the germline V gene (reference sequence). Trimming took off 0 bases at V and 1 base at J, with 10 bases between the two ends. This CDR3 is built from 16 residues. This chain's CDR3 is CASSLSIQGAKNIQYF. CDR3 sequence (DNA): TGTGCCAGCAGTTTATCGATCCAGGGGGCCAAAAACATTCAGTACTTC.

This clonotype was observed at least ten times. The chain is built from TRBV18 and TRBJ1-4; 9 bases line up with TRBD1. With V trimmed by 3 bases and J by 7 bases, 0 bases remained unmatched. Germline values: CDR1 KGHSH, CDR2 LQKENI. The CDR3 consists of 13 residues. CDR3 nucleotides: TGTGCCAGCTCACCGACAGGGGGTGAAAAACTGTTTTTT. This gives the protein CASSPTGGEKLFF. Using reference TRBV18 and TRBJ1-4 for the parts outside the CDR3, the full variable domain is NAGVMQNPRHLVRRRGQEARLRCSPMKGHSHVYWYRQLPEEGLKFMVYLQKENIIDESGMPKERFSAEFPKEGPSILRIQQVVRGDSAAYFCASSPTGGEKLFFGSGTQLSVL.

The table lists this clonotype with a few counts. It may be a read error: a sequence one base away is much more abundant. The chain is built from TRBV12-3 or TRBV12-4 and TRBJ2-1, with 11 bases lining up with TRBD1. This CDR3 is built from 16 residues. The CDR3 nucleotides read TGTGCCAGCAGTTTTAATTTGGACAGGGGGCGAGCTGAGCAGCTCTTC. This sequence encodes CASSFNLDRGRAEQLF.

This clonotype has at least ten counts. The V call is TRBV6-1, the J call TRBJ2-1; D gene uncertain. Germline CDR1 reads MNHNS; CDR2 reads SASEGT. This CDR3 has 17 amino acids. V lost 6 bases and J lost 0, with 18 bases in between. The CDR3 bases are TGTGCCAGCAGACCAGAAGGTAGGGCCAGCTCCTACAATGAGCAGTTCTTC. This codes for CASRPEGRASSYNEQFF.

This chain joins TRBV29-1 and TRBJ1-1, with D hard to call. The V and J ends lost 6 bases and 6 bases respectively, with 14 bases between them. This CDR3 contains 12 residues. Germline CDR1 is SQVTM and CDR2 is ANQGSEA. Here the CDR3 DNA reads TGCAGCGTCGAAACTGTCGGGGCTGAAGCTTTCTTT. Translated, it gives CSVETVGAEAFF.

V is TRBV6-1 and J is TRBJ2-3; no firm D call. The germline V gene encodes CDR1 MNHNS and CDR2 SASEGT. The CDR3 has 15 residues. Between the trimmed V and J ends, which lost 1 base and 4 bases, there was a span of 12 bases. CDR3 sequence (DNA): TGTGCCAGCAGTGAAGTGCCAGCTGGTCCAGATACGCAGTATTTT. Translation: CASSEVPAGPDTQYF.

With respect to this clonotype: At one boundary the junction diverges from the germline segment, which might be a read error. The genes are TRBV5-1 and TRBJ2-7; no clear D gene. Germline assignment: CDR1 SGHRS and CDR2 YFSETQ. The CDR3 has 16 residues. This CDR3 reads CASSPVAGQQFYEQYF. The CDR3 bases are TGTGCCAGCAGCCCAGTGGCCGGCCAGCAGTTCTACGAGCAGTACTTC.

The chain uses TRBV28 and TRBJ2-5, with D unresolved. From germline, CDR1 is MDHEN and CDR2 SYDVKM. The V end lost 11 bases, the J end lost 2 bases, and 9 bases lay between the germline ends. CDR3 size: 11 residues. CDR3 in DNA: TGTGCCTACGGTCCTCAAGAGACCCAGTACTTC. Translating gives CAYGPQETQYF.